The source of this TCR beta chain is a study of cytotoxic CD8 clonotypes in ibrutinib-treated CLL. This CDR3 is built from 17 residues. The germline V gene encodes CDR1 SEHNR and CDR2 FQNEAQ (reference sequence). Trimming took 0 bases from V and 5 from J; bases not matched to a gene: 7. The method was immunoSEQ multiplex PCR; TCRdb's version includes in-frame clones alone and lacks a portion of them. The table shows about 270,000 clones, with about 72% occurring only once. The sample here was PBMCs, taken at disease progression, from a patient treated with ibrutinib. The rearrangement joins TRBV7-9 to TRBJ2-1; 10 nucleotides agree with TRBD2. This TCR came from a human donor with chronic lymphocytic leukemia. CDR3 residues: CASSLAPTSGHNNEQFF. CDR3 bases: TGTGCCAGCAGCTTAGCGCCGACTAGCGGGCATAACAATGAGCAGTTCTTC.